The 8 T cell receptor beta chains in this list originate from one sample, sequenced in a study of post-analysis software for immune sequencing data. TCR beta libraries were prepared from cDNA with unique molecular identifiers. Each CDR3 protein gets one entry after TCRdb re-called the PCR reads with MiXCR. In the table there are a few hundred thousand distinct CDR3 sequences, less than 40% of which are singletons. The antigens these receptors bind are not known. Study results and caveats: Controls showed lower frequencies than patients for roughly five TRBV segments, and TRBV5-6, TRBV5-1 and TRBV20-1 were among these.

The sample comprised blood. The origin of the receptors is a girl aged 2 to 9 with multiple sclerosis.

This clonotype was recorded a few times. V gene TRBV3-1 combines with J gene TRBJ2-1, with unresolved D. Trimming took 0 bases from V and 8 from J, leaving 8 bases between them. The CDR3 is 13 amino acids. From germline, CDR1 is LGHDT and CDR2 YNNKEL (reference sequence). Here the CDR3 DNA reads TGTGCCAGCAGCCAAGACAACAGCTATGAGCAGTTCTTC. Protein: CASSQDNSYEQFF.

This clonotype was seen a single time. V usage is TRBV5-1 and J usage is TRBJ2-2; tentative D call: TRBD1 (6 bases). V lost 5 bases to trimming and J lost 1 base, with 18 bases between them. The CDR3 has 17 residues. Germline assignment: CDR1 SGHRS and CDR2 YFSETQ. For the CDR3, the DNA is TGCGCCAGCAGTACGATGGTGGACAGCTTGAACACCGGGGAGCTGTTTTTT. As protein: CASSTMVDSLNTGELFF. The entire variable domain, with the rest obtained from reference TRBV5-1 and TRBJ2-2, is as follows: KAGVTQTPRYLIKTRGQQVTLSCSPISGHRSVSWYQQTPGQGLQFLFEYFSETQRNKGNFPGRFSGRQFSNSRSEMNVSTLELGDSALYLCASSTMVDSLNTGELFFGEGSRLTVL.

For the CDR3, the DNA is TGTGCCAGCAGCCAAGAGTCATTTACCTATGGCTACACCTTC. The encoded protein is CASSQESFTYGYTF. The rearrangement joins TRBV14 to TRBJ1-2; D is undetermined. CDR1 is SGHDN and CDR2 is FVKESK in the germline V gene. CDR3 length: 14 residues. Trimming shortened V by 0 bases and J by 4 bases, and 9 bases separated the two germline ends.

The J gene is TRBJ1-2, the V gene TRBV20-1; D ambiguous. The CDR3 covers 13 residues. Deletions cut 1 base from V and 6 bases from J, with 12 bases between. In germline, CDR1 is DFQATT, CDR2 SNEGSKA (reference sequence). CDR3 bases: TGCAGTGCTAGAGTCCCAGGCCACGATGGCTACACCTTC. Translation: CSARVPGHDGYTF.

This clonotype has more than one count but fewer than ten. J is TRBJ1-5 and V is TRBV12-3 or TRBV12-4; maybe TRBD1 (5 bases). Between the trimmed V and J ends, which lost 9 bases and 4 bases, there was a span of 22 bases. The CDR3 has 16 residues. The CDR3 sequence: CASSARETVLNQPQHF. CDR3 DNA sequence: TGTGCCAGTTCAGCGAGAGAGACAGTTTTAAATCAGCCCCAGCATTTT.

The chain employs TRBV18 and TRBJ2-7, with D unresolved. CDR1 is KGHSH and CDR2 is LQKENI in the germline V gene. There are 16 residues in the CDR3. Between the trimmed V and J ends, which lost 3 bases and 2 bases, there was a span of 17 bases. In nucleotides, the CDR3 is TGTGCCAGCTCACCGAGCTCCCTCCATTTAACCTACGAGCAGTACTTC. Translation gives CASSPSSLHLTYEQYF.

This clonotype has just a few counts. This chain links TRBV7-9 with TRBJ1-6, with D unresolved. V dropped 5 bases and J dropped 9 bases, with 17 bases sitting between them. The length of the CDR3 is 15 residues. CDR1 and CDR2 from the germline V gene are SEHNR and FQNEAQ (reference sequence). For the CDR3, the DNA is TGTGCCAGCAGCCCAGACGCCCGCCGACTTTCACCCCTCCACTTT. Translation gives CASSPDARRLSPLHF. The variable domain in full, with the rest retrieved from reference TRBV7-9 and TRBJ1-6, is DTGVSQNPRHKITKRGQNVTFRCDPISEHNRLYWYRQTLGQGPEFLTYFQNEAQLEKSRLLSDRFSAERPKGSFSTLEIQRTEQGDSAMYLCASSPDARRLSPLHFGNGTRLTVT.

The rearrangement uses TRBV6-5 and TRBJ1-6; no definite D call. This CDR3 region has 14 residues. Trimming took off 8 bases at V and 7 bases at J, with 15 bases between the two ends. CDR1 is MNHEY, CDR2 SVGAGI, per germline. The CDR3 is CASRRMQSNSPLHF. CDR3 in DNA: TGTGCCAGCCGCCGTATGCAGTCGAATTCACCCCTCCACTTT.